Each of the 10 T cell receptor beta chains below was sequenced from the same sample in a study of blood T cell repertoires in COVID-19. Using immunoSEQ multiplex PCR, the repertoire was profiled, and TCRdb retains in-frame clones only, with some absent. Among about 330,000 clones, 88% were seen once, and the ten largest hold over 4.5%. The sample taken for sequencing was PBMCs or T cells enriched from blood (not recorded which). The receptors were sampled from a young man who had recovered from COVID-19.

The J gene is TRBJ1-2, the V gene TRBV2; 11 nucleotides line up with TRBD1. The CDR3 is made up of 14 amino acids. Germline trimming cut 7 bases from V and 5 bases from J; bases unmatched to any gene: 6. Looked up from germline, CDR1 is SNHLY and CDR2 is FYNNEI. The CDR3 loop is CASTGQGARYGYTF. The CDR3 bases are TGTGCCAGCACAGGACAGGGGGCGAGATATGGCTACACCTTC.

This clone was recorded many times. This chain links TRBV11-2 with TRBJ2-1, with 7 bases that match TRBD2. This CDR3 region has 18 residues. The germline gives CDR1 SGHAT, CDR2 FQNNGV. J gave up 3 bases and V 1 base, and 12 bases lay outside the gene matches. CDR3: CASSLGLWGGANYNEQFF. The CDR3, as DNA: TGTGCCAGCAGCTTAGGTTTGTGGGGAGGGGCTAACTACAATGAGCAGTTCTTC.

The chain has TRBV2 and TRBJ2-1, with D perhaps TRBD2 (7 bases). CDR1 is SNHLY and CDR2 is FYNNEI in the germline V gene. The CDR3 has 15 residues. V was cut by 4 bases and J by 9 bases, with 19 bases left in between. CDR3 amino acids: CASSVRGGRGVEQFF. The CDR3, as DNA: TGTGCCAGCAGTGTAAGGGGGGGCAGGGGTGTTGAGCAGTTCTTC.

The CDR3 DNA sequence: TGTGCCAGCAGCGCAAAGGGACTAGCGGGGGGGACTAGCACAGATACGCAGTATTTT. This encodes CASSAKGLAGGTSTDTQYF. The V and J genes are TRBV7-6 and TRBJ2-3, with 16 bases matching TRBD2. CDR3 length: 19 amino acids. CDR1 and CDR2 (germline): SGHVS, FNYEAQ. Unmatched junction bases numbered 8, after V lost 5 bases and J lost 0 bases.

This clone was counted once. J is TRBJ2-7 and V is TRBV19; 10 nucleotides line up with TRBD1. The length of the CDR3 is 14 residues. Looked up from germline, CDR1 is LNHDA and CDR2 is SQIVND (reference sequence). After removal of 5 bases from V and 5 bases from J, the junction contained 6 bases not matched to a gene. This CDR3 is CASSPDRGHHEQYF. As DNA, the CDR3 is TGTGCCAGTAGTCCTGACAGGGGGCACCACGAGCAGTACTTC.

This chain's CDR3 is CASSLDTAGYTF. The CDR3 nucleotides are TGTGCCAGCAGCCTTGACACCGCCGGCTACACCTTC. The V gene is TRBV28, the J gene TRBJ1-2, with unresolved D. The germline V and J ends were trimmed by 6 bases and 8 bases, with 13 bases remaining between them. Germline CDR1 MDHEN, CDR2 SYDVKM. The CDR3 sequence is 12 residues long.

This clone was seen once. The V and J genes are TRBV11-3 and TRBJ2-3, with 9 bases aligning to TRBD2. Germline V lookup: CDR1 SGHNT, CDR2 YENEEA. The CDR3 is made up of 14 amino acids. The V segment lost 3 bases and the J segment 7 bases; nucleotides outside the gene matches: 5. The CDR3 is CASSFSGGSNTQYF. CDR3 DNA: TGTGCCAGCAGCTTTAGCGGGGGCTCCAATACGCAGTATTTT.

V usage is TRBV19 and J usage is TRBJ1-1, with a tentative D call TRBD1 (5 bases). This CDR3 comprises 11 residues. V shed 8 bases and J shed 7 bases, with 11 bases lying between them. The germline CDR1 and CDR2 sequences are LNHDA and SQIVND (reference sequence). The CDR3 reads CASFTGVEAFF. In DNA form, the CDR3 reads TGTGCCAGTTTCACGGGGGTTGAAGCTTTCTTT.

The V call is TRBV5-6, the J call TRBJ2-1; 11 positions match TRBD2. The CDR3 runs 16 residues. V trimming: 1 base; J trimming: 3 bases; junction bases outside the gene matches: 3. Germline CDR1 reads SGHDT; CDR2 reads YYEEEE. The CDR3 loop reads CASSLISGGVYNEQFF. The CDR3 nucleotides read TGTGCCAGCAGCTTGATTAGCGGGGGGGTCTACAATGAGCAGTTCTTC.

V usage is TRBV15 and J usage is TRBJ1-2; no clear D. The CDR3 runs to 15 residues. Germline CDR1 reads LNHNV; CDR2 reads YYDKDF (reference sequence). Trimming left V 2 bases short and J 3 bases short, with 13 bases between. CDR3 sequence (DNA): TGTGCCACCAGCAGAAAAAGGGTGGGAGACTATGGCTACACCTTC. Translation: CATSRKRVGDYGYTF.